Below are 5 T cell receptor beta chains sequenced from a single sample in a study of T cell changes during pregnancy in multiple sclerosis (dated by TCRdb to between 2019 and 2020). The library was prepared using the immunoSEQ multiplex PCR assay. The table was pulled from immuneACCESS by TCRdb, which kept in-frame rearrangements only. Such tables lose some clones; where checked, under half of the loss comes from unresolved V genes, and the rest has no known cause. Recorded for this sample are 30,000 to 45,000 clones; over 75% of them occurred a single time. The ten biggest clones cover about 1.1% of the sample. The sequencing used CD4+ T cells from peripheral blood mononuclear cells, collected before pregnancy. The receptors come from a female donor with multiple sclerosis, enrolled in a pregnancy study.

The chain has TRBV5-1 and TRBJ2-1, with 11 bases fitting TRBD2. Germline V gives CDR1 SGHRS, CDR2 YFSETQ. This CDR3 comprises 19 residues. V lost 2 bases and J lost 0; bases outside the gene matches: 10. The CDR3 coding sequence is TGCGCCAGCAGCTTTCCTAGCGGGAGGCTGGAGAGCTCCTACAATGAGCAGTTCTTC. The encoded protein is CASSFPSGRLESSYNEQFF.

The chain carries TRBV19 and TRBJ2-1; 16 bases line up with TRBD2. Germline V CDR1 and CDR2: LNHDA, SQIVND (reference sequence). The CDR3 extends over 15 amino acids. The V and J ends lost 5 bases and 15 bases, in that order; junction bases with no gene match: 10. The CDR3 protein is CASSSPGLAGGPRFF. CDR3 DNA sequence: TGTGCCAGTAGTTCGCCGGGACTAGCGGGAGGGCCTAGGTTCTTC.

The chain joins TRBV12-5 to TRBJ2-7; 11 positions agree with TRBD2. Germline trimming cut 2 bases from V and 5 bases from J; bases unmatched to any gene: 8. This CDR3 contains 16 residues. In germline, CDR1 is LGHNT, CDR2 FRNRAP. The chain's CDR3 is CASGLSLSGRVNEQYF. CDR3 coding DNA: TGTGCTAGTGGTTTGTCCCTTAGCGGGAGGGTCAACGAGCAGTACTTC.

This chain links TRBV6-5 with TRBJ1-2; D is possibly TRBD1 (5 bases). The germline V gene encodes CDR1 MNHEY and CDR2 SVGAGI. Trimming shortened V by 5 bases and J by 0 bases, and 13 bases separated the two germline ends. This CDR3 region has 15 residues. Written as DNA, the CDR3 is TGTGCCAGCAGTCCCCAGGGTCGGGCTAACTATGGCTACACCTTC. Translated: CASSPQGRANYGYTF.

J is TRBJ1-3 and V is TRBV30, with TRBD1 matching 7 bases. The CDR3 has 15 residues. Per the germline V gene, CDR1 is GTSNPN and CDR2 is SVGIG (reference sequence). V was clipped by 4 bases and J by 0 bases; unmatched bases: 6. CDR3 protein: CAWTRDSYSGNTIYF. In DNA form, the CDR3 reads TGTGCCTGGACCCGGGACAGCTACTCTGGAAACACCATATATTTT. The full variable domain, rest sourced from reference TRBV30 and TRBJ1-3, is SQTIHQWPATLVQPVGSPLSLECTVEGTSNPNLYWYRQAAGRGLQLLFYSVGIGQISSEVPQNLSASRPQDRQFILSSKKLLLSDSGFYLCAWTRDSYSGNTIYFGEGSWLTVV.